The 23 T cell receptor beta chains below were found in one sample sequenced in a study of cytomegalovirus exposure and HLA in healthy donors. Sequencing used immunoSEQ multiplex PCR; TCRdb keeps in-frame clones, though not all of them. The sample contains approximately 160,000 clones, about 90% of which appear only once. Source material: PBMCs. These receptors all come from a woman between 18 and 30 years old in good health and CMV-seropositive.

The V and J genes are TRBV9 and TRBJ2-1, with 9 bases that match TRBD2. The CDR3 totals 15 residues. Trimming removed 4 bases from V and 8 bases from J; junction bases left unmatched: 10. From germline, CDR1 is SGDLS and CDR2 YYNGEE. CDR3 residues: CASSQGIVAGDEQFF. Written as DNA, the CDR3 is TGTGCCAGCAGCCAAGGAATAGTAGCGGGGGATGAGCAGTTCTTC. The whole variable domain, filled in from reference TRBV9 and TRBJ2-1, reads DSGVTQTPKHLITATGQRVTLRCSPRSGDLSVYWYQQSLDQGLQFLIQYYNGEERAKGNILERFSAQQFPDLHSELNLSSLELGDSALYFCASSQGIVAGDEQFFGPGTRLTVL.

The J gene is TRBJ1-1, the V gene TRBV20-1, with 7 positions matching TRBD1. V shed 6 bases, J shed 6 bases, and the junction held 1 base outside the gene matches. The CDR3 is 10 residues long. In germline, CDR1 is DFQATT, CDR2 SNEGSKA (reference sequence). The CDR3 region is CSAGGPEAFF. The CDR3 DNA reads TGCAGTGCAGGGGGCCCTGAAGCTTTCTTT.

CDR3 nucleotide sequence: TGTGCCAGCAGCTTAATAGGGGGCGGTCATGGGATAGATACGCAGTATTTT. The encoded protein is CASSLIGGGHGIDTQYF. The chain joins TRBV7-9 to TRBJ2-3, with 7 bases that match TRBD1. The CDR3 runs 17 residues. J gave up 5 bases and V 2 bases, and 13 bases lay outside the gene matches. CDR1 is SEHNR and CDR2 is FQNEAQ in the germline V gene (reference sequence).

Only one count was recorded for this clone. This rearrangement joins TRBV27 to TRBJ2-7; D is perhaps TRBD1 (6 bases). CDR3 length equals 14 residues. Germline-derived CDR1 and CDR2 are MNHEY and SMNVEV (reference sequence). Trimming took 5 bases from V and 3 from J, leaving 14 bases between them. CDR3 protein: CASSQSGTLYEQYF. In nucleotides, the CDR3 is TGTGCCAGCAGTCAATCCGGGACACTCTACGAGCAGTACTTC.

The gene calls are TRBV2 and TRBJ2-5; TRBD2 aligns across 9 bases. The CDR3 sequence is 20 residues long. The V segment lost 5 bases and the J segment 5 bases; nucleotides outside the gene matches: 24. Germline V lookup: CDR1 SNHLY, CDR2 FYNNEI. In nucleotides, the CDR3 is TGTGCCAGCAGTACCAGTCTCCCCCTTGCGGGCGGGGGGGCTCAGGAGACCCAGTACTTC. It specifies CASSTSLPLAGGGAQETQYF.

The CDR3 reads CASSQETSGGSYEQYF. In DNA, the CDR3 is TGTGCCAGCAGCCAAGAAACTAGCGGGGGCTCCTACGAGCAGTACTTC. V gene TRBV4-2 combines with J gene TRBJ2-7; 11 bases line up with TRBD2. Trimming cost V 0 bases and J 0 bases; bases outside gene matches: 1. The V gene's germline CDR1 is LGHNA and CDR2 YNFKEQ. The CDR3 has 16 amino acids.

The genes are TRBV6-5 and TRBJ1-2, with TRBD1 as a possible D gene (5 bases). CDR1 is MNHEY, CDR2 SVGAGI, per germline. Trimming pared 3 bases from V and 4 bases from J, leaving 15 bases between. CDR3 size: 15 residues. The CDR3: CASSYRQSGGYGYTF. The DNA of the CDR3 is TGTGCCAGCAGTTATCGACAGTCAGGTGGCTATGGCTACACCTTC.

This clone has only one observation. In nucleotides, the CDR3 is TGTGCCAGCAGCGTCTCCTGGGACAGTAACTATGGCTACACCTTC. This sequence encodes CASSVSWDSNYGYTF. The chain recombines TRBV9 with TRBJ1-2, with 7 positions matching TRBD1. The CDR3 extends over 15 amino acids. After removal of 2 bases from V and 1 base from J, the junction contained 5 bases not matched to a gene. The V gene's germline CDR1 is SGDLS and CDR2 YYNGEE.

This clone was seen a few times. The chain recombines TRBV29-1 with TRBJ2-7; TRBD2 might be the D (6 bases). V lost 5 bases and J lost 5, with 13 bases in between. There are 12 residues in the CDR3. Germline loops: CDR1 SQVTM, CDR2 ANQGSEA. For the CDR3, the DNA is TGCAGCGTTATCGGGGGAACCCACGAGCAGTACTTC. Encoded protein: CSVIGGTHEQYF.

CDR3 sequence: CASSEGGLYEQYF. The CDR3 nucleotides are TGTGCCAGCAGTGAAGGTGGGCTTTACGAGCAGTACTTC. V is TRBV6-1 and J is TRBJ2-7; D unclear. There are 13 residues in the CDR3. Between the trimmed V and J ends, which lost 1 base and 4 bases, there was a span of 8 bases. The germline V gene has CDR1 MNHNS and CDR2 SASEGT.

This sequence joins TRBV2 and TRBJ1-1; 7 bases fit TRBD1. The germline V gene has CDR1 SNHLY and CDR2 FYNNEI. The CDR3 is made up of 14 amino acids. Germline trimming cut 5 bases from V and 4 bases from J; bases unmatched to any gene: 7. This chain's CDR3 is CASSYDRVGTEAFF. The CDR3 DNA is TGTGCCAGCAGTTACGACAGGGTCGGCACTGAAGCTTTCTTT.

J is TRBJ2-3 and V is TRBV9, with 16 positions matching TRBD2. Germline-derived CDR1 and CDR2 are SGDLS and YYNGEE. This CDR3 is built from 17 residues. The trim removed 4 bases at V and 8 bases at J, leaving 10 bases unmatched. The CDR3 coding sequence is TGTGCCAGCAGCACAACCGGGACTAGCGGGGGGGCCGTTACGCAGTATTTT. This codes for CASSTTGTSGGAVTQYF.

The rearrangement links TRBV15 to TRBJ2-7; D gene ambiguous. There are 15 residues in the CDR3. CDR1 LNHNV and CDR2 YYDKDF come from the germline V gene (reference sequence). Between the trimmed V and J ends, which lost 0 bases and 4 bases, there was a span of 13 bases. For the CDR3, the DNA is TGTGCCACCAGCAGAGATATTCGGTCACCTTACGAGCAGTACTTC. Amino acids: CATSRDIRSPYEQYF.

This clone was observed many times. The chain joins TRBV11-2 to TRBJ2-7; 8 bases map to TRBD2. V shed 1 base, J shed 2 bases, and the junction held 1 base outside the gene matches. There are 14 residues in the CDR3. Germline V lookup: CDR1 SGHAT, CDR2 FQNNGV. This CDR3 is CASSLVAGPYEQYF. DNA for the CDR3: TGTGCCAGCAGCTTAGTAGCGGGGCCCTACGAGCAGTACTTC.

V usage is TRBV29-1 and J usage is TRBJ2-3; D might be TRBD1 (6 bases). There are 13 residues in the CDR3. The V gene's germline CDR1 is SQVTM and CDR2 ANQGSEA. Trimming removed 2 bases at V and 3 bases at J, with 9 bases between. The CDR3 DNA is TGCAGCGTTGAAAAACAGGGAACAGATACGCAGTATTTT. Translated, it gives CSVEKQGTDTQYF.

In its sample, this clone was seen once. The CDR3 coding sequence is TGTGCCAGTAGTCCACGGACAGGGGATGTCCAAGAGACCCAGTACTTC. It codes for CASSPRTGDVQETQYF. The chain recombines TRBV19 with TRBJ2-5, with TRBD1 matching over 9 bases. CDR1 is LNHDA, CDR2 SQIVND, per germline (reference sequence). The CDR3 contains 16 residues. The V segment lost 5 bases and the J segment 1 base; nucleotides outside the gene matches: 8.

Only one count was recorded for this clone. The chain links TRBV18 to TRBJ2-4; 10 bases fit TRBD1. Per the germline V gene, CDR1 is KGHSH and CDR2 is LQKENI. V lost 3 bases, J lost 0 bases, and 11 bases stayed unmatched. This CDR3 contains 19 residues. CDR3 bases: TGTGCCAGCTCACCGACGACAGGGGGCTTTGGGCTAGCCAAAAACATTCAGTACTTC. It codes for CASSPTTGGFGLAKNIQYF.

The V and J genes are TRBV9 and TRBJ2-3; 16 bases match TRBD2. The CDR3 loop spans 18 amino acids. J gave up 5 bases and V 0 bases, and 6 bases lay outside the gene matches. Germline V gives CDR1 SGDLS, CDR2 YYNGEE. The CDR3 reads CASSVEEGLAGGGDTQYF. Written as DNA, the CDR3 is TGTGCCAGCAGCGTAGAAGAGGGACTAGCGGGAGGGGGAGATACGCAGTATTTT.

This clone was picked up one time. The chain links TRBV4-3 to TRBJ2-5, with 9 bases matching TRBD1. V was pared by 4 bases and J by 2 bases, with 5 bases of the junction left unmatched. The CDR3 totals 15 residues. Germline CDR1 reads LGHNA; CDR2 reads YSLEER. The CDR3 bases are TGCGCCAGCAGCCTAACCGGGACAGGGCAAGAGACCCAGTACTTC. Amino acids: CASSLTGTGQETQYF.

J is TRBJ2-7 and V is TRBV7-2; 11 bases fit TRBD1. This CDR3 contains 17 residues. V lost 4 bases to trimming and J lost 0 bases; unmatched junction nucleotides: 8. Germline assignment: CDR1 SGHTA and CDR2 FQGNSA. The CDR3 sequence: CASSWTGGGFSSYEQYF. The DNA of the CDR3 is TGTGCCAGCAGCTGGACAGGGGGCGGATTCTCCTCCTACGAGCAGTACTTC.

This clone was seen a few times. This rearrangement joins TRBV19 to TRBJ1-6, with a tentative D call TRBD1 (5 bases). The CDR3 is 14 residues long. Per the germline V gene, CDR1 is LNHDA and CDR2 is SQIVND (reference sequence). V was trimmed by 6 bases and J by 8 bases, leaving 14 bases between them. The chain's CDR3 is CASSLSGGYSPLHF. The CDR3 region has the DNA TGTGCCAGTAGCTTATCGGGGGGTTATTCACCCCTCCACTTT.

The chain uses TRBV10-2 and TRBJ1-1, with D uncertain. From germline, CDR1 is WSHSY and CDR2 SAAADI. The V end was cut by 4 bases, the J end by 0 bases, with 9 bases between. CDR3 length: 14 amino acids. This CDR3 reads CASSASTVNTEAFF. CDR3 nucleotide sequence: TGCGCCAGCAGTGCGTCTACTGTGAACACTGAAGCTTTCTTT.

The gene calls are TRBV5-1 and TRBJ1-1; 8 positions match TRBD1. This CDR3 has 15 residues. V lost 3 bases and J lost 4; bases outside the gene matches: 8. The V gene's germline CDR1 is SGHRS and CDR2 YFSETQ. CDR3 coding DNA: TGCGCCAGCAGCTGGAGCCAGGGGGCCTCCACTGAAGCTTTCTTT. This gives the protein CASSWSQGASTEAFF.